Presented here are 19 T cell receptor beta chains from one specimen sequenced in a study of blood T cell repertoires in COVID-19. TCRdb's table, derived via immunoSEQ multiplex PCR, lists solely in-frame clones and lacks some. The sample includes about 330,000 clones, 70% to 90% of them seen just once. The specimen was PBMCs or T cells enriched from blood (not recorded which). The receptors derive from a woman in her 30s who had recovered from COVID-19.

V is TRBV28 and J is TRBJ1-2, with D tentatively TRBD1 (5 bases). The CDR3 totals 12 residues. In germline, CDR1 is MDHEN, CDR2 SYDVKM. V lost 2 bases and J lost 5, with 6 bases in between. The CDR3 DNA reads TGTGCCAGCAGTTTAAGACAGTATGGCTACACCTTC. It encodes CASSLRQYGYTF.

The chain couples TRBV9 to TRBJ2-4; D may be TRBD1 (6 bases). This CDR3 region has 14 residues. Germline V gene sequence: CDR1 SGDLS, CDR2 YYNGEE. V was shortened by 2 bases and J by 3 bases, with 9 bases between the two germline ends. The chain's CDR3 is CASSVDSSKNIQYF. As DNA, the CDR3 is TGTGCCAGCAGCGTGGACAGTAGCAAAAACATTCAGTACTTC. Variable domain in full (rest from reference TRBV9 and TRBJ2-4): DSGVTQTPKHLITATGQRVTLRCSPRSGDLSVYWYQQSLDQGLQFLIQYYNGEERAKGNILERFSAQQFPDLHSELNLSSLELGDSALYFCASSVDSSKNIQYFGAGTRLSVL.

The CDR3 DNA is TGTGCCAGCAGCAATACGGGACAGTCAGCTTTCTTT. It is translated as CASSNTGQSAFF. The V gene is TRBV12-3 or TRBV12-4, the J gene TRBJ1-1; 7 bases fit TRBD1. This CDR3 comprises 12 residues. V gave up 6 bases and J gave up 10 bases; unmatched junction bases: 8.

The CDR3 here is CASSYLGLWNTEAFF. Written as DNA, the CDR3 is TGTGCCAGCAGTTATTTGGGCTTGTGGAACACTGAAGCTTTCTTT. V is TRBV6-2 or TRBV6-3 and J is TRBJ1-1; D gene unclear. Looked up from germline, CDR1 is MNHEY and CDR2 is SVGEGT. V was clipped by 3 bases and J by 1 base, with 12 bases between them. The CDR3 is made up of 15 amino acids.

CDR3 amino acids: CASSFAGSNQPQHF. CDR3 nucleotides: TGTGCCAGCAGTTTTGCGGGAAGCAATCAGCCCCAGCATTTT. The chain couples TRBV28 to TRBJ1-5; no clear D. Looked up from germline, CDR1 is MDHEN and CDR2 is SYDVKM. The CDR3 covers 14 residues. Trimming removed 3 bases from V and 1 base from J, with 7 bases in between.

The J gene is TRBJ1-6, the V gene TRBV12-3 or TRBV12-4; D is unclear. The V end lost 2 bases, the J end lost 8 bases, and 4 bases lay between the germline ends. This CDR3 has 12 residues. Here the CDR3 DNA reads TGTGCCAGCAGTTTACAGGATTCACCCCTCCACTTT. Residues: CASSLQDSPLHF.

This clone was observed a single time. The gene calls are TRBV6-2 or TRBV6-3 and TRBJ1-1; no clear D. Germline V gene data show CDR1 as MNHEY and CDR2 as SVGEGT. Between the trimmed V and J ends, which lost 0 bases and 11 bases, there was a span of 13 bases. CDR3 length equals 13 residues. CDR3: CASSYSSGEMAFF. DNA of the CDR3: TGTGCCAGCAGTTACTCCTCCGGGGAAATGGCTTTCTTT.

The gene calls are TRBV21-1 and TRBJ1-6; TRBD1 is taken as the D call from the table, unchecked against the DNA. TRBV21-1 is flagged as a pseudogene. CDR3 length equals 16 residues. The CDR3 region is CASSARDSSYNSPLHF. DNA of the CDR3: TGTGCCAGCAGCGCGAGGGACAGCTCCTATAATTCACCCCTCCACTTT.

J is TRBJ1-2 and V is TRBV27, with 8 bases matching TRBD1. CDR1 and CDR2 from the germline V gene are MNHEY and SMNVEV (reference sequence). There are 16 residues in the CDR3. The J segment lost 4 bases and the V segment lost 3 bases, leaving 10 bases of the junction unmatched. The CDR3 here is CASSFHRGGFAYGYTF. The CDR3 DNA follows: TGTGCCAGCAGTTTTCACAGGGGGGGTTTTGCCTATGGCTACACCTTC.

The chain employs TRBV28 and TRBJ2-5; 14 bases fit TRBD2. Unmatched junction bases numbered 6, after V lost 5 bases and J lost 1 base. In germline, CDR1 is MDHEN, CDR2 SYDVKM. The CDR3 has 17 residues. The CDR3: CASSLGLAGDVQETQYF. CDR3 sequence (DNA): TGTGCCAGCAGTCTGGGACTAGCGGGGGACGTCCAAGAGACCCAGTACTTC. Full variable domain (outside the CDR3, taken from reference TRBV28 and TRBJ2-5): DVKVTQSSRYLVKRTGEKVFLECVQDMDHENMFWYRQDPGLGLRLIYFSYDVKMKEKGDIPEGYSVSREKKERFSLILESASTNQTSMYLCASSLGLAGDVQETQYFGPGTRLLVL.

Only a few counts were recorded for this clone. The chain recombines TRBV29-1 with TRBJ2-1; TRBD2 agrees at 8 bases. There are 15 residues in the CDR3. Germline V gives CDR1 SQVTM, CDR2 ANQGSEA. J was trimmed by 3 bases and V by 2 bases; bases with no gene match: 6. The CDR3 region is CSVELAGGNYNEQFF. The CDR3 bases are TGCAGCGTTGAATTGGCGGGGGGTAACTACAATGAGCAGTTCTTC.

DNA of the CDR3: TGCGCCAGCAGCCATCGCGGGACGGGGGAAAAACTGTTTTTT. Protein sequence: CASSHRGTGEKLFF. This chain connects TRBV4-3 to TRBJ1-4; a weak D match, TRBD1 (5 bases). V lost 3 bases, J lost 8 bases, and 13 bases lay in between. This CDR3 is 14 amino acids long. Germline V gene lookup returns CDR1 LGHNA and CDR2 YSLEER.

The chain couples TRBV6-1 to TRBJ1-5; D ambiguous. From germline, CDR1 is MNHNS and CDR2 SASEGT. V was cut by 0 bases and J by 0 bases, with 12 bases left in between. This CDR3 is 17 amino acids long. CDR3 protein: CASSEAPTWYSNQPQHF. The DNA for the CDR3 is TGTGCCAGCAGTGAAGCGCCGACTTGGTATAGCAATCAGCCCCAGCATTTT.

The CDR3 sequence: CASSRPDRGLYGYTF. CDR3 nucleotide sequence: TGCGCCAGCAGCCGACCGGACAGGGGTTTGTATGGCTACACCTTC. The rearrangement links TRBV4-1 to TRBJ1-2; the match to TRBD1 covers 9 bases. From germline, CDR1 is MGHRA and CDR2 YSYEKL. Trimming cost V 4 bases and J 5 bases; bases outside gene matches: 8. The CDR3 totals 15 residues.

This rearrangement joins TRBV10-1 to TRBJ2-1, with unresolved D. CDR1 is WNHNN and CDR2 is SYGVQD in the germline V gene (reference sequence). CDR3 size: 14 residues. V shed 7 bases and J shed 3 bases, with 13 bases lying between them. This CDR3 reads CASTDTANYNEQFF. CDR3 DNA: TGCGCCAGCACCGACACGGCCAACTACAATGAGCAGTTCTTC.

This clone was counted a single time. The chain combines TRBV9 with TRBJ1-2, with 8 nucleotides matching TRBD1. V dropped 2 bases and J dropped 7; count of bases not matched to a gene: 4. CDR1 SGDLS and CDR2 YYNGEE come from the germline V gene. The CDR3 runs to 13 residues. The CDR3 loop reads CASSVGRGPGYTF. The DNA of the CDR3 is TGTGCCAGCAGCGTTGGCAGGGGGCCTGGCTACACCTTC. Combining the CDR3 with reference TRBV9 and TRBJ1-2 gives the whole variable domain DSGVTQTPKHLITATGQRVTLRCSPRSGDLSVYWYQQSLDQGLQFLIQYYNGEERAKGNILERFSAQQFPDLHSELNLSSLELGDSALYFCASSVGRGPGYTFGSGTRLTVV.

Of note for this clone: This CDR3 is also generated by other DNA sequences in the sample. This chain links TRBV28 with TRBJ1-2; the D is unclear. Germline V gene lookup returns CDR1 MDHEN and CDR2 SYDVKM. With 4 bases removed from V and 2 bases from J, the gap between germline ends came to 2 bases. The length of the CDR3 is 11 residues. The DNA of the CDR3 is TGTGCCAGCAGTTCAAACTATGGCTACACCTTC. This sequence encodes CASSSNYGYTF.

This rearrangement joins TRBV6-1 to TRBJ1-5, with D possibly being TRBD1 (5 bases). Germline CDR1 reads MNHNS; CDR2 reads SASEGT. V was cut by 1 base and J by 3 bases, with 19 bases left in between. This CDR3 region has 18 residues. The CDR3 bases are TGTGCCAGCAGTGAAGTTGGGCAGGGCTATCGAATCAATCAGCCCCAGCATTTT. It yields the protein CASSEVGQGYRINQPQHF.

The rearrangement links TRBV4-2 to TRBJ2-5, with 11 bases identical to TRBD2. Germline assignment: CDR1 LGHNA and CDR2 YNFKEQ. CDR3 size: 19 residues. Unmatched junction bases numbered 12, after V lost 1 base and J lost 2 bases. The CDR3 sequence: CASSQVVVAGGPGQETQYF. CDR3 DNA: TGTGCCAGCAGCCAAGTGGTGGTAGCGGGGGGGCCGGGGCAAGAGACCCAGTACTTC.